The 17 T cell receptor beta chains below were found in one sample sequenced in a study of beta chain features in type 1 diabetes. Reverse transcription of all isolated RNA meant that expressed TCRB transcripts were sequenced. TCRdb's table, derived via immunoSEQ multiplex PCR, lists solely in-frame clones and lacks some. This sample has 350,000 to 450,000 clones, with about 15% found just once. Source material: naive CD4+ T cells from blood. These TCRs come from a woman aged 18-29 years in good health.

This clone has just a few counts. CDR3 nucleotides: TGTGCCAGCAGATCAGGGACAGGGAACCCCTACGAGCAGTACTTC. Its translation: CASRSGTGNPYEQYF. The V call is TRBV28, the J call TRBJ2-7, with 9 positions matching TRBD1. V dropped 6 bases and J dropped 2; count of bases not matched to a gene: 8. Germline V lookup: CDR1 MDHEN, CDR2 SYDVKM. This CDR3 comprises 15 residues. Variable domain in full (rest from reference TRBV28 and TRBJ2-7): DVKVTQSSRYLVKRTGEKVFLECVQDMDHENMFWYRQDPGLGLRLIYFSYDVKMKEKGDIPEGYSVSREKKERFSLILESASTNQTSMYLCASRSGTGNPYEQYFGPGTRLTVT.

The sample holds a few counts of this clone. The V call is TRBV2, the J call TRBJ2-4; possible D gene TRBD2, 5 bases. The CDR3 is 15 amino acids. The ends were cut back, 4 bases at V and 4 bases at J, with 14 bases in the middle. Germline values: CDR1 SNHLY, CDR2 FYNNEI. The CDR3, as DNA: TGTGCCAGCAGTGCGGACGGGCTAGCAAAAAACATTCAGTACTTC. Translation: CASSADGLAKNIQYF.

The chain is built from TRBV7-3 and TRBJ2-7, with 12 bases fitting TRBD2. The CDR3 has 14 residues. CDR1 is SGHTA and CDR2 is FQGTGA in the germline V gene. Trimming took 2 bases from V and 7 from J; bases not matched to a gene: 3. The CDR3 sequence is CASSLGLAGYEQYF. The CDR3 nucleotides are TGTGCCAGCAGCTTAGGACTAGCGGGATATGAGCAGTACTTC.

V and J are TRBV7-9 and TRBJ2-1, with D perhaps TRBD2 (6 bases). The CDR3 is 15 residues long. Germline CDR1 is SEHNR and CDR2 is FQNEAQ (reference sequence). V was shortened by 10 bases and J by 0 bases, with 16 bases between the two germline ends. The CDR3 sequence: CANAEAGTSYNEQFF. The CDR3 region has the DNA TGTGCCAACGCGGAGGCGGGAACCTCCTACAATGAGCAGTTCTTC.

The chain recombines TRBV28 with TRBJ1-1; D gene uncertain. Per the germline V gene, CDR1 is MDHEN and CDR2 is SYDVKM. Trimming shortened V by 2 bases and J by 0 bases, and 13 bases separated the two germline ends. CDR3 length: 16 residues. Here the CDR3 reads CASSLDISFMNTEAFF. The CDR3 region has the DNA TGTGCCAGCAGTTTAGACATTTCCTTCATGAACACTGAAGCTTTCTTT.

This clone was seen more than once but under ten times. The J gene is TRBJ2-5, the V gene TRBV23-1, with 7 bases aligning to TRBD1. TRBV23-1 is recorded as an ORF, its role being uncertain. The V gene end was trimmed by 7 bases and the J gene end by 6 bases; junction bases not matched to a gene: 20. This CDR3 region has 17 residues. CDR3 residues: CASNLTRDSTSRQTQYF. The CDR3 DNA is TGCGCCAGCAACCTCACGAGGGACAGTACCTCCAGACAGACCCAGTACTTC.

This clone was recorded a few times. This sequence joins TRBV29-1 and TRBJ2-7; TRBD2 agrees at 10 bases. V lost 5 bases and J lost 2; bases outside the gene matches: 3. This CDR3 is 13 amino acids long. Germline CDR1 reads SQVTM; CDR2 reads ANQGSEA. In DNA form, the CDR3 reads TGCAGCGTTCGGACTAGCGGAGCCTACGAGCAGTACTTC. Amino acid sequence: CSVRTSGAYEQYF.

This chain connects TRBV28 to TRBJ2-7; 13 bases fit TRBD2. This CDR3 spans 17 amino acids. Germline V gene sequence: CDR1 MDHEN, CDR2 SYDVKM. V dropped 4 bases and J dropped 0; count of bases not matched to a gene: 6. The CDR3 sequence: CASSSQGLAGVSYEQYF. In DNA, the CDR3 is TGTGCCAGCAGTTCCCAAGGACTAGCGGGGGTCTCCTACGAGCAGTACTTC.

The rearrangement links TRBV4-1 to TRBJ1-5; D unresolved. This CDR3 region has 13 residues. The germline V gene encodes CDR1 MGHRA and CDR2 YSYEKL. Between the trimmed V and J ends, which lost 1 base and 8 bases, there was a span of 9 bases. The CDR3: CASSQVGREPQHF. CDR3 in DNA: TGCGCCAGCAGCCAAGTTGGGAGGGAGCCCCAGCATTTT.

V usage is TRBV7-3 and J usage is TRBJ2-1; TRBD2 agrees at 7 bases. In germline, CDR1 is SGHTA, CDR2 FQGTGA. The CDR3 covers 17 residues. Germline trimming cut 1 base from V and 8 bases from J; bases unmatched to any gene: 14. For the CDR3, the DNA is TGTGCCAGCAGCTTAAGGGGTGCGGGAGCCGACGTCGATGAGCAGTTCTTC. Amino acid sequence: CASSLRGAGADVDEQFF.

This clone came up once. A junction end diverges from the germline sequence, so it may reflect a read error. The chain couples TRBV6-1 to TRBJ2-2; possibly TRBD2 for D (6 bases). Germline assignment: CDR1 MNHNS and CDR2 SASEGT. This CDR3 has 13 residues. The CDR3 DNA reads as TGTGCCAGCAGTCTAGCGAGAGCCGGGGATCTGTTTTTT. Encoded protein: CASSLARAGDLFF.

This clone was detected a few times. V is TRBV5-1 and J is TRBJ2-7; possibly TRBD2 for D (6 bases). Germline V lookup: CDR1 SGHRS, CDR2 YFSETQ. CDR3 length: 14 residues. V dropped 3 bases and J dropped 5 bases, with 15 bases sitting between them. The CDR3, as DNA: TGCGCCAGCAGCTCGGAGGGAATAGAGGACGAGCAGTACTTC. It is translated as CASSSEGIEDEQYF.

This clone was seen a handful of times. V is TRBV7-2 and J is TRBJ2-6; 7 positions match TRBD1. Germline-derived CDR1 and CDR2 are SGHTA and FQGNSA. The CDR3 spans 17 residues. V shed 5 bases and J 0 bases; nucleotides not matched to a gene: 7. The CDR3 is CASSHRQGSSGANVLTF. In DNA form, the CDR3 reads TGTGCCAGCAGCCACAGACAGGGAAGCTCTGGGGCCAACGTCCTGACTTTC.

The chain has TRBV9 and TRBJ1-1, with D perhaps TRBD1 (5 bases). V lost 0 bases, J lost 11 bases, and 17 bases lay in between. The length of the CDR3 is 14 residues. The V gene's germline CDR1 is SGDLS and CDR2 YYNGEE. This chain's CDR3 is CASSVVEGRPPAFF. The DNA of the CDR3 is TGTGCCAGCAGCGTAGTAGAGGGGAGGCCCCCGGCTTTCTTT.

CDR3 sequence: CSVVKGSSGSSPDTQYF. In DNA form, the CDR3 reads TGCAGCGTTGTAAAGGGGAGTAGCGGGAGTTCTCCAGATACGCAGTATTTT. The chain recombines TRBV29-1 with TRBJ2-3; 9 bases map to TRBD2. The CDR3 runs 17 residues. V was clipped by 4 bases and J by 4 bases; unmatched bases: 15. CDR1 is SQVTM, CDR2 ANQGSEA, per germline.

This clone was observed once. This chain joins TRBV5-1 and TRBJ2-1, with 8 bases lining up with TRBD1. Germline V lookup: CDR1 SGHRS, CDR2 YFSETQ. CDR3 length: 15 residues. J gave up 8 bases and V 2 bases, and 9 bases lay outside the gene matches. Written as DNA, the CDR3 is TGCGCCAGCAGCTTAATCCCGGGACAGGAATATGAGCAGTTCTTC. Translated: CASSLIPGQEYEQFF.

As for this clone: Compared with germline, one end of the junction differs, possibly owing to a read error. The chain has TRBV2 and TRBJ1-4; D unresolved. The CDR3 covers 13 residues. Germline V gene data show CDR1 as SNHLY and CDR2 as FYNNEI. The CDR3 loop is CASSDSGPIPFQF. As DNA, the CDR3 is TGTGCCAGCAGTGACAGCGGCCCAATCCCCTTTCAGTTT.